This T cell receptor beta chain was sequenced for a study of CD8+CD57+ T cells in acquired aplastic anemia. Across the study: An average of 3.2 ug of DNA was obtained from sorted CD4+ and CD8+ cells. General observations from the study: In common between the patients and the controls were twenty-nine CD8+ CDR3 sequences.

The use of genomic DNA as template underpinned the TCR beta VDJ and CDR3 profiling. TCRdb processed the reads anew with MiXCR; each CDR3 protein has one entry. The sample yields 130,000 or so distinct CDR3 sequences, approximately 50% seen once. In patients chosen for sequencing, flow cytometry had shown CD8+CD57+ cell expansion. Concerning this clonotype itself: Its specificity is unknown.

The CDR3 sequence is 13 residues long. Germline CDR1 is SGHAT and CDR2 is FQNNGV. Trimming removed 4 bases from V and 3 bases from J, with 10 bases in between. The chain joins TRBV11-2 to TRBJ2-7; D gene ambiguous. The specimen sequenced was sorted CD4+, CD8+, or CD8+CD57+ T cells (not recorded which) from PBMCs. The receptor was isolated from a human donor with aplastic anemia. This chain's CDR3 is CASSYGLVYEQYF. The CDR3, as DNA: TGTGCCAGCAGCTATGGGTTGGTCTACGAGCAGTACTTC.